These 27 T cell receptor beta chains were all obtained from the same sample, sequenced in a study of shared clonotypes between healthy human individuals. The assay was immunoSEQ multiplex PCR, and TCRdb's table has in-frame clones only and misses some. The repertoire holds hundreds of thousands of clones, with approximately 74% as singletons. The sequenced material came from memory CD4+ T cells sorted from blood. Subset in this sample: CD45RA-negative fraction. Receptors originate from a woman in her 30s in good health.

The chain recombines TRBV6-1 with TRBJ2-1; 12 bases map to TRBD1. This CDR3 has 17 residues. In germline, CDR1 is MNHNS, CDR2 SASEGT. Losses at the gene ends were 2 bases for V and 9 bases for J; bases not matched to a gene: 11. CDR3 DNA: TGTGCCAGCAGTGAAAGGGGGACAGGGGGCCTTGTGTTTGAGCAGTTCTTC. Translated, it gives CASSERGTGGLVFEQFF.

V gene TRBV7-6 combines with J gene TRBJ2-2; D perhaps matches TRBD1 (6 bases). Deletions cut 5 bases from V and 0 bases from J, with 16 bases between. The CDR3 has 17 amino acids. Germline V lookup: CDR1 SGHVS, CDR2 FNYEAQ. In nucleotides, the CDR3 is TGTGCCAGCAGCCCAGGGGAGCGGAGCGCGAACACCGGGGAGCTGTTTTTT. This codes for CASSPGERSANTGELFF.

The rearrangement uses TRBV7-9 and TRBJ1-1; unclear D gene. Deletions cut 5 bases from V and 6 bases from J, with 13 bases between. The CDR3 is 13 residues long. Germline V CDR1 and CDR2: SEHNR, FQNEAQ (reference sequence). The CDR3 DNA reads TGTGCCAGCAGCCCCCGCGTGACCTCTGAAGCTTTCTTT. As protein: CASSPRVTSEAFF.

This sequence joins TRBV10-3 and TRBJ2-1; 8 bases match TRBD2. Looked up from germline, CDR1 is ENHRY and CDR2 is SYGVKD. This CDR3 is built from 17 residues. After removal of 0 bases from V and 7 bases from J, the junction contained 11 bases not matched to a gene. CDR3 in amino acids: CAISESLIAGRENEQFF. In DNA, the CDR3 is TGTGCCATCAGTGAGTCCCTCATAGCGGGGAGGGAAAATGAGCAGTTCTTC.

This clone has more than one count but fewer than ten. The V call is TRBV25-1, the J call TRBJ2-3, with 8 nucleotides matching TRBD1. This CDR3 spans 15 amino acids. J lost 1 base, V lost 4 bases, and 4 bases had no gene match. Germline-derived CDR1 and CDR2 are MGHDK and SYGVNS. The CDR3 sequence: CASSAPGQGTDTQYF. The CDR3 DNA follows: TGTGCCAGCAGTGCGCCGGGACAGGGCACAGATACGCAGTATTTT.

The chain uses TRBV15 and TRBJ1-5; tentative D call: TRBD1 (5 bases). Trimming took off 0 bases at V and 6 bases at J, with 12 bases between the two ends. The CDR3 is made up of 15 amino acids. The germline CDR1 and CDR2 sequences are LNHNV and YYDKDF (reference sequence). The CDR3 region is CATSRDRGAVQPQHF. Here the CDR3 DNA reads TGTGCCACCAGCAGAGATCGAGGGGCCGTTCAGCCCCAGCATTTT.

This chain links TRBV12-5 with TRBJ2-2; D remains unclear. The CDR3 covers 13 residues. The V gene lost 5 bases and the J gene lost 4 bases, with 8 bases spanning the gap. The germline gives CDR1 LGHNT, CDR2 FRNRAP. The CDR3, as DNA: TGTGCTAGTGGTGGTGAGGTCACCGGGGAGCTGTTTTTT. Translated: CASGGEVTGELFF.

This clone was seen once. V gene TRBV6-5 combines with J gene TRBJ2-5, with D perhaps given as TRBD1 or TRBD2 (7 bases each). Trimming cost V 4 bases and J 7 bases, with 19 bases left between them. There are 15 residues in the CDR3. Germline assignment: CDR1 MNHEY and CDR2 SVGAGI. The CDR3 bases are TGTGCCAGCAGTTCTGTATACACAGGGGAGGGGACCCAGTACTTC. Translation: CASSSVYTGEGTQYF.

V usage is TRBV28 and J usage is TRBJ1-4, with D maybe TRBD1 (5 bases). V lost 7 bases and J lost 8, with 11 bases in between. The CDR3 has 12 amino acids. Germline-derived CDR1 and CDR2 are MDHEN and SYDVKM. The CDR3 nucleotides read TGTGCCAGCACGGGGGGTTTGGAAAAACTGTTTTTT. Protein sequence: CASTGGLEKLFF.

Note on this clone: Additional DNA sequences in this sample encode the identical CDR3. The CDR3 coding sequence is TGCGCCAGCAGCTTGGGTAGGAGTGGCACAGATACGCAGTATTTT. This sequence encodes CASSLGRSGTDTQYF. The J gene is TRBJ2-3, the V gene TRBV5-1; D ambiguous. This CDR3 is 15 amino acids long. Per the germline V gene, CDR1 is SGHRS and CDR2 is YFSETQ. Trimming took 0 bases from V and 1 from J, leaving 9 bases between them.

The V call is TRBV6-4, the J call TRBJ2-5, with a weak D call TRBD1 (5 bases). V lost 2 bases to trimming and J lost 6 bases, with 13 bases between them. This CDR3 is 14 amino acids long. CDR1 is MRHNA and CDR2 is SNTAGT in the germline V gene. The CDR3 loop is CASSDPQAKQTQYF. For the CDR3, the DNA is TGTGCCAGCAGTGACCCACAGGCTAAACAGACCCAGTACTTC.

A note on this clone: Only one base separates this from a far larger clonotype, so it likely reflects a read error. The V gene is TRBV5-8, the J gene TRBJ2-2, with D maybe TRBD2 (5 bases). Germline CDR1 is SGHTS and CDR2 is YDEGEE. The CDR3 has 14 amino acids. The ends were cut back, 2 bases at V and 4 bases at J, with 9 bases in the middle. CDR3 region: CASSLAVGTGELFF. CDR3 in DNA: TGTGCCAGCAGCTTAGCGGTGGGCACCGGGGAGCTGTTTTTT.

The V and J genes are TRBV5-5 and TRBJ2-7, with 11 bases identical to TRBD1. V was pared by 4 bases and J by 5 bases, with 17 bases of the junction left unmatched. The CDR3 totals 18 residues. Germline-derived CDR1 and CDR2 are SGHKS and YYEKEE (reference sequence). Here the CDR3 DNA reads TGTGCCAGCAGCCTGGGGACAGGGGGTCTTCGAGGGGTCCACGAGCAGTACTTC. Translating it yields CASSLGTGGLRGVHEQYF.

This chain uses TRBV28 with TRBJ1-2; 7 bases match TRBD1. Trimming cost V 4 bases and J 5 bases; bases outside gene matches: 7. Germline V lookup: CDR1 MDHEN, CDR2 SYDVKM. The CDR3 has 14 residues. CDR3 region: CASSSTGTAYGYTF. CDR3 DNA: TGTGCCAGCAGTTCCACCGGGACAGCGTATGGCTACACCTTC.

The sample holds a few counts of this clone. This sequence joins TRBV29-1 and TRBJ2-3, with D perhaps matching TRBD2 (5 bases). The CDR3 spans 14 residues. Trimming removed 1 base at V and 3 bases at J, with 11 bases between. Germline assignment: CDR1 SQVTM and CDR2 ANQGSEA. The CDR3 DNA is TGCAGCGTTGAAGGGGAGTGGGGTACAGATACGCAGTATTTT. This sequence encodes CSVEGEWGTDTQYF.

This clone was counted between two and nine times. This chain connects TRBV15 to TRBJ2-3; 12 nucleotides align to TRBD2. This CDR3 has 17 amino acids. CDR1 LNHNV and CDR2 YYDKDF come from the germline V gene (reference sequence). The V gene end was trimmed by 2 bases and the J gene end by 4 bases; junction bases not matched to a gene: 7. DNA of the CDR3: TGTGCCACCAGCAGAAGACTAGCGGGAGTTTCAGCAGATACGCAGTATTTT. Its translation is CATSRRLAGVSADTQYF.

The J gene is TRBJ2-3, the V gene TRBV30; D possibly matches TRBD1 or TRBD2 (5 bases each). There are 14 residues in the CDR3. CDR1 and CDR2 (germline): GTSNPN, SVGIG (reference sequence). The germline V and J ends were trimmed by 4 bases and 4 bases, with 15 bases remaining between them. CDR3: CAWMSGTGADTQYF. The CDR3 nucleotides are TGTGCCTGGATGTCAGGGACCGGGGCAGATACGCAGTATTTT.

V usage is TRBV28 and J usage is TRBJ2-7, with 9 positions matching TRBD1. The germline V gene has CDR1 MDHEN and CDR2 SYDVKM. The J segment lost 3 bases and the V segment lost 6 bases, leaving 12 bases of the junction unmatched. The CDR3 contains 16 residues. The CDR3 bases are TGTGCCAGCAGGGCTGGGGGGGACAGGGCGTTCTACGAGCAGTACTTC. It translates to CASRAGGDRAFYEQYF.

V is TRBV11-2 and J is TRBJ2-7, with 12 bases lining up with TRBD1. V lost 5 bases to trimming and J lost 5 bases; unmatched junction nucleotides: 13. This CDR3 comprises 17 residues. Germline V gives CDR1 SGHAT, CDR2 FQNNGV. The CDR3 sequence: CASSPIRIRDRGHEQYF. In DNA, the CDR3 is TGTGCCAGCAGCCCGATCCGCATCCGGGACAGGGGGCACGAGCAGTACTTC. Variable domain in full (rest from reference TRBV11-2 and TRBJ2-7): EAGVAQSPRYKIIEKRQSVAFWCNPISGHATLYWYQQILGQGPKLLIQFQNNGVVDDSQLPKDRFSAERLKGVDSTLKIQPAKLEDSAVYLCASSPIRIRDRGHEQYFGPGTRLTVT.

The gene calls are TRBV10-3 and TRBJ2-5, with D possibly matching TRBD2 (5 bases). CDR1 is ENHRY and CDR2 is SYGVKD in the germline V gene. This CDR3 is built from 12 residues. V lost 10 bases and J 2 bases, leaving 11 bases between the germline ends. CDR3 coding DNA: TGTGCCACCCAGGACTTTCAAGAGACCCAGTACTTC. Encoded protein: CATQDFQETQYF.

The sample holds many counts of this clone. The chain joins TRBV5-6 to TRBJ2-4; D is ambiguous. The CDR3 is 17 amino acids. V was cut by 0 bases and J by 0 bases, with 13 bases left in between. Germline CDR1 is SGHDT and CDR2 is YYEEEE. In DNA, the CDR3 is TGTGCCAGCAGCTTGGGCGTGAGTGGAGCAGCCAAAAACATTCAGTACTTC. Protein sequence: CASSLGVSGAAKNIQYF.

This chain links TRBV7-8 with TRBJ2-2; 9 nucleotides line up with TRBD1. Germline V gene lookup returns CDR1 SGHVS and CDR2 FQNEAQ. CDR3 length: 15 residues. V was clipped by 5 bases and J by 2 bases; unmatched bases: 3. In nucleotides, the CDR3 is TGTGCCAGCAGCCGGGGACAGGGCAACACCGGGGAGCTGTTTTTT. Translation: CASSRGQGNTGELFF.

The chain has TRBV29-1 and TRBJ2-3; maybe TRBD2 (6 bases). This CDR3 has 13 amino acids. In germline, CDR1 is SQVTM, CDR2 ANQGSEA. V gave up 5 bases and J gave up 5 bases, with 14 bases separating them. The CDR3: CSVHGGLGDTQYF. The CDR3 DNA sequence: TGCAGCGTTCACGGGGGATTGGGAGATACGCAGTATTTT.

This chain connects TRBV15 to TRBJ1-4, with a weak D call TRBD1 (5 bases). The length of the CDR3 is 17 residues. Trimming took off 1 base at V and 8 bases at J, with 20 bases between the two ends. Germline V gives CDR1 LNHNV, CDR2 YYDKDF (reference sequence). Here the CDR3 reads CATSRAPRRGFAEKLFF. The CDR3 bases are TGTGCCACCAGCAGAGCCCCCCGTCGGGGGTTTGCGGAAAAACTGTTTTTT.

This clone turned up a few times. The chain employs TRBV7-9 and TRBJ2-3, with TRBD2 as a possible D gene (6 bases). The V and J ends lost 1 base and 2 bases respectively, with 7 bases between them. The CDR3 contains 14 residues. The germline V gene has CDR1 SEHNR and CDR2 FQNEAQ (reference sequence). The CDR3, as DNA: TGTGCCAGCAGCTTAGGGGACTTCACAGATACGCAGTATTTT. It codes for CASSLGDFTDTQYF.

The V call is TRBV28, the J call TRBJ2-1; D might be TRBD1 (6 bases). The V and J ends lost 4 bases and 11 bases respectively, with 21 bases between them. The CDR3 contains 15 residues. Per the germline V gene, CDR1 is MDHEN and CDR2 is SYDVKM. The chain's CDR3 is CASSSQQIDRRKQFF. DNA for the CDR3: TGTGCCAGCAGTTCCCAACAAATTGACAGGAGAAAGCAGTTCTTC.

The chain has TRBV5-8 and TRBJ2-5; a possible D gene is TRBD2 (6 bases). Germline V gene data show CDR1 as SGHTS and CDR2 as YDEGEE. The CDR3 is 15 residues long. Trimming left V 4 bases short and J 7 bases short, with 20 bases between. CDR3 in amino acids: CASSPQSAPGGTQYF. The CDR3, as DNA: TGTGCCAGCAGCCCCCAATCGGCCCCCGGGGGGACCCAGTACTTC.